The rows below give T cell receptor beta chains drawn from one sample of a study of cytomegalovirus exposure and HLA in healthy donors. Clones were read by immunoSEQ multiplex PCR, and TCRdb kept only the in-frame ones, dropping some. The sample lists more than 95,000 clones; 75% to 80% were seen once. Specimen: PBMCs. These receptors all stem from a man aged 55 to 70 in good health and CMV-seropositive. Each CDR3 is given with its conserved first and last residue. The D gene is left open where the match is weak. Some rows have no size entry. The others give once, few or many, or a class for an expanded clone.

TGCGCCAGCTCACCGGCGGACGACAGGGGAGCTTTCTTT	CASSPADDRGAFF	NA	TRBD1	TRBV10-1	TRBJ1-1
TGTGCCAGCAGCTCCGGGACAGGGAATGAGCAGTTCTTC	CASSSGTGNEQFF	NA	TRBD1	TRBV7-7	TRBJ2-1
TGTGCCAGCAGGAGGGACAGGGGTAACTATGGCTACACCTTC	CASRRDRGNYGYTF	NA	TRBD1	TRBV6-1	TRBJ1-2
TGTGCCAGCACTACGGGACAGGGGACAGATACGCAGTATTTT	CASTTGQGTDTQYF	NA	TRBD1	TRBV25-1	TRBJ2-3
TGCGCCAGCAGCTCAGAGTCCGGGGGGGGCGGATCTGTCTACGAGCAGTACTTC	CASSSESGGGGSVYEQYF	NA	TRBD2	TRBV5-1	TRBJ2-7
TGCGCCAGCCGAGCCGGGACTAGCGGGGACGATGAGCAGTTCTTC	CASRAGTSGDDEQFF	NA	TRBD2	TRBV10-1	TRBJ2-1
TGTGCCAGCAGTTTAACGCGCGGGGCCAATGAGCAGTTCTTC	CASSLTRGANEQFF	once	NA	TRBV5-6	TRBJ2-1
TGTGCTAGTACTTACCAGGCGGGGAAGAGCGGCTACACCTTC	CASTYQAGKSGYTF	NA	NA	TRBV12-5	TRBJ1-2
TGTGCCAGCAGCCGGGGTTTTGGGGCCAACGTCCTGACTTTC	CASSRGFGANVLTF	NA	NA	TRBV5-4	TRBJ2-6
TGTTCCAGCAGCTTACAGGGGGGTCAGCCCCAGCATTTT	CSSSLQGGQPQHF	NA	TRBD1	TRBV7-9	TRBJ1-5
TGTGCCAGCAGCGTTACGGGACAGAACAATGAAAAACTGTTTTTT	CASSVTGQNNEKLFF	NA	TRBD1	TRBV9	TRBJ1-4
TGCGCCAGCAGCCAAGAGGTCGACTACGAGCAGTACTTC	CASSQEVDYEQYF	NA	NA	TRBV7-2	TRBJ2-7
TGCGCCAGCAGCCTGAGCTTGACTGGTGAAGCTTTCTTT	CASSLSLTGEAFF	NA	NA	TRBV5-1	TRBJ1-1